This is a list of T cell receptor beta chains from one sample in a study of T cells after yellow fever vaccination. TCRdb fed the 5' RACE reads into MiXCR, producing one record per CDR3 protein. The table lists 300,000 to 450,000 distinct CDR3 sequences, about 8.3% of them singletons. The starting material was PBMCs, obtained roughly seven weeks after the first yellow fever vaccination. These receptors came from a man in his late teens or twenties who received the YFV17D yellow fever vaccine. CDR3s include the opening cysteine and the closing phenylalanine or tryptophan. The D gene is left open where the match is weak. Some rows mark clone size as missing; the rest say once, few, many or name a class of expanded clone.

clone size	D gene	V gene	J gene	CDR3 protein	CDR3 DNA
.	.	TRBV19	TRBJ1-5	CASSIDKKFNQPQHF	TGTGCCAGTAGTATAGACAAGAAGTTCAATCAGCCCCAGCATTTT
few	TRBD1	TRBV12-3/TRBV12-4	TRBJ1-2	CASRRDRAYYGYTF	TGTGCCAGCAGGAGGGACAGGGCCTACTATGGCTACACCTTC
.	TRBD1	TRBV24-1	TRBJ2-2	CATSDLDRDRGLGELFF	TGTGCCACCAGTGATTTGGACCGGGACAGGGGGCTCGGGGAGCTGTTTTTT
.	.	TRBV4-3	TRBJ2-6	CASSQDLFDMSGANVLTF	TGCGCCAGCAGCCAAGATCTCTTCGACATGTCTGGGGCCAACGTCCTGACTTTC
.	TRBD1	TRBV7-2	TRBJ2-2	CASSIGGSTGELFF	TGTGCCAGCAGCATAGGGGGCTCAACCGGGGAGCTGTTTTTT
few	.	TRBV7-3	TRBJ2-5	CASSSMGLATETQYF	TGTGCCAGCAGCTCCATGGGGCTAGCGACGGAGACCCAGTACTTC
few	TRBD1	TRBV20-1	TRBJ1-2	CSARGDRDGYTF	TGCAGTGCTAGGGGGGACAGGGATGGCTACACCTTC
few	.	TRBV11-1	TRBJ2-1	CASSSRIPHNEQFF	TGTGCCAGCAGCTCACGAATCCCCCACAATGAGCAGTTCTTC
few	.	TRBV15	TRBJ2-2	CATSRDLQGAGELFF	TGTGCCACCAGCAGAGATTTACAGGGCGCCGGGGAGCTGTTTTTT
.	TRBD2	TRBV11-1	TRBJ2-1	CASSLRFGTGTSLDEQFF	TGTGCCAGCAGCCTTAGGTTTGGGACCGGGACTAGCTTAGATGAGCAGTTCTTC
few	.	TRBV5-1	TRBJ2-1	CASSLDISNEQFF	TGCGCCAGCAGCTTGGACATATCCAATGAGCAGTTCTTC
few	.	TRBV27	TRBJ1-2	CASSASGIAGYTF	TGTGCCAGCAGTGCTTCTGGGATTGCGGGCTACACCTTC
.	.	TRBV10-3	TRBJ1-5	CAISEAGPRTQHF	TGTGCCATCAGTGAGGCAGGGCCAAGGACCCAGCATTTT
.	TRBD1	TRBV4-3	TRBJ2-3	CASSQDLGQGSDTQYF	TGCGCCAGCAGCCAAGATCTAGGACAGGGATCAGATACGCAGTATTTT
few	.	TRBV20-1	TRBJ2-2	CSARVIAGELFF	TGCAGTGCTAGAGTAATAGCCGGGGAGCTGTTTTTT
.	.	TRBV7-2	TRBJ1-1	CASSLAGGEGTEAFF	TGTGCCAGCAGCCTTGCCGGGGGCGAGGGAACTGAAGCTTTCTTT
.	.	TRBV29-1	TRBJ1-1	CSVVPTGEAFF	TGCAGCGTTGTACCCACAGGTGAAGCTTTCTTT
.	.	TRBV20-1	TRBJ2-7	CSARDTRTASYEQYF	TGCAGTGCTAGAGACACGCGGACGGCCTCCTACGAGCAGTACTTC
few	TRBD1	TRBV9	TRBJ1-2	CASTRDRGDGYTF	TGTGCCAGTACCCGGGACAGGGGAGATGGCTACACCTTC
.	.	TRBV5-1	TRBJ2-2	CASSFGQTNTGELFF	TGCGCCAGCAGCTTCGGACAAACGAACACCGGGGAGCTGTTTTTT
.	TRBD2	TRBV7-2	TRBJ2-1	CASSPPGLAYNEQFF	TGTGCCAGCAGCCCGCCGGGACTAGCTTACAATGAGCAGTTCTTC
many	TRBD2	TRBV5-6	TRBJ2-5	CASSRTRGGRIPQYF	TGTGCCAGCAGCCGAACTAGGGGCGGGAGGATTCCCCAGTACTTC
many	.	TRBV7-9	TRBJ2-4	CASSLRGPQNIQYF	TGTGCCAGCAGCTTACGGGGGCCCCAAAACATTCAGTACTTC
many	.	TRBV18	TRBJ1-1	CASSLGTNTEAFF	TGTGCCAGCTCACTTGGGACGAACACTGAAGCTTTCTTT
.	TRBD1	TRBV5-6	TRBJ2-7	CASSYGAGGFYEQYF	TGTGCCAGCAGCTATGGGGCAGGGGGCTTCTACGAGCAGTACTTC
.	.	TRBV7-9	TRBJ1-1	CASSRTAYLGTEAFF	TGTGCCAGCAGCCGGACAGCTTATTTGGGCACTGAAGCTTTCTTT
few	TRBD1	TRBV6-5	TRBJ1-5	CASSYQTGGELGQPQHF	TGTGCCAGCAGTTATCAAACAGGGGGCGAGCTAGGTCAGCCCCAGCATTTT
few	.	TRBV6-2/TRBV6-3	TRBJ1-2	CASTQWKYGYTF	TGTGCCAGCACCCAATGGAAATATGGCTACACCTTC